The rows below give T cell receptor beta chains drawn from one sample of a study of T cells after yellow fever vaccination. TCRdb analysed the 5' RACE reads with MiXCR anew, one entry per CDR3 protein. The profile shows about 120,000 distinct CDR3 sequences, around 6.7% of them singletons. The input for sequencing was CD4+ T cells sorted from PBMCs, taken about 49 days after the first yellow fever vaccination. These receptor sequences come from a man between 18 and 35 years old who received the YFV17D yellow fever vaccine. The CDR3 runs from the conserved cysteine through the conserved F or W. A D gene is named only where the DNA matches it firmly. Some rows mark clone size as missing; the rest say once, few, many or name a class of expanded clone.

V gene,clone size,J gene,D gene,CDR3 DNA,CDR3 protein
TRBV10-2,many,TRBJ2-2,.,TGCGCCAGCCAGACAGCGCCGAACACCGGGGAGCTGTTTTTT,CASQTAPNTGELFF
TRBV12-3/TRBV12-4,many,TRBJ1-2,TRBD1,TGTGCCAGCAGTACAGGGGCCGGGTTCCATGGCTACACCTTC,CASSTGAGFHGYTF
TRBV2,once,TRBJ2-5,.,TGTGCCAGCAGTGGGCGGAATATGCACGAGACCCAGTACTTC,CASSGRNMHETQYF
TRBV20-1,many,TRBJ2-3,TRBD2,TGCAGTGCTTCTCGACTTAGCGGGGGGTTTACGCAGTATTTT,CSASRLSGGFTQYF
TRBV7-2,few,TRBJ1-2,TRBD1,TGTGCCAGCAGCCCGAGGACAGGGCGCAACTATGGCTACACCTTC,CASSPRTGRNYGYTF
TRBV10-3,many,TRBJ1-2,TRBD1,TGTGCCATCAGTGAACAGGGGACCAACTATGGCTACACCTTC,CAISEQGTNYGYTF
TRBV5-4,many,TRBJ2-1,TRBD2,TGTGCCAGCAGCTTGTCTGCTAGCGGCTATGAGCAGTTCTTC,CASSLSASGYEQFF
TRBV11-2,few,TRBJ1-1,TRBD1,TGTGCCAGCAGCTTAAGTCCCTTGACAGGGACTGAAGCTTTCTTT,CASSLSPLTGTEAFF
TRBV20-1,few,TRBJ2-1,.,TGCAGTGCTAGAGGGGAAGGGGGGGCAAACAATGAGCAGTTCTTC,CSARGEGGANNEQFF
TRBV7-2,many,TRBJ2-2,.,TGTGCCAGCAGCTTAGGTGGTACCGGGGAGCTGTTTTTT,CASSLGGTGELFF
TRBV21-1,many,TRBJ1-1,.,TGTGCCAGCATCGCTCTCTGGGCGAACACTGAAGCTTTCTTT,CASIALWANTEAFF
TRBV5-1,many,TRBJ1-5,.,TGCGCCAGCAGGCCCCGGACACCTAGCAATCAGCCCCAGCATTTT,CASRPRTPSNQPQHF
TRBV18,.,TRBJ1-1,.,TGTGCCAGCTCACCACAGGGCACTGAAGCTTTCTTT,CASSPQGTEAFF
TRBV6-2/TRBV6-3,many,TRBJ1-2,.,TGTGCCAGCAGTTTCCTCATGGGAGGATACACCTTC,CASSFLMGGYTF
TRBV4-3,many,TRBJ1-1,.,TGCGCCAGCAGCCTCCGCCTTGGGGCAAGCGGCACTGAAGCTTTCTTT,CASSLRLGASGTEAFF
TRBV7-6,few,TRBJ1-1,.,TGTGCCAGCAGCTCTCAACCGGACACTGAAGCTTTCTTT,CASSSQPDTEAFF
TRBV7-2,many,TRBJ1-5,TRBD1,TGTGCCAGCAGCTTAGAGGGGGCAACGCCCCAGCATTTT,CASSLEGATPQHF